The 25 T cell receptor beta chains reported below all come from one sample, sequenced in a study of monozygotic twins with inflammatory bowel disease. TCRdb reprocessed the 5' RACE reads, keeping one entry per CDR3 protein, no DNA. The table lists around 450,000 distinct CDR3 sequences. Source material: blood. The receptor set was obtained from a human donor with ulcerative colitis or Crohn's disease, or a healthy co-twin of an affected twin (not recorded which).

The chain is built from TRBV18 and TRBJ2-3; checking the TCRdb D call of TRBD2 is not possible without DNA. CDR1 is KGHSH and CDR2 is LQKENI in the germline V gene. CDR3 length: 16 amino acids. This chain's CDR3 is CASSPPGLEGTDTQYF. The complete variable domain, with remaining parts taken from reference TRBV18 and TRBJ2-3, reads NAGVMQNPRHLVRRRGQEARLRCSPMKGHSHVYWYRQLPEEGLKFMVYLQKENIIDESGMPKERFSAEFPKEGPSILRIQQVVRGDSAAYFCASSPPGLEGTDTQYFGPGTRLTVL.

The chain combines TRBV24-1 with TRBJ2-1; TCRdb proposes TRBD1, but this gene call is untestable without DNA. Germline V gene lookup returns CDR1 KGHDR and CDR2 SFDVKD. This CDR3 is 15 amino acids long. The CDR3 here is CATSDPGRTYNEQFF.

V is TRBV29-1 and J is TRBJ2-3. Germline V lookup: CDR1 SQVTM, CDR2 ANQGSEA. This CDR3 spans 11 amino acids. CDR3: CSVDLGDTQYF.

The chain has TRBV4-3 and TRBJ1-3. Germline loops: CDR1 LGHNA, CDR2 YSLEER. The CDR3 sequence is 16 residues long. The CDR3 sequence is CASSQDRPFSGNTIYF.

The chain carries TRBV2 and TRBJ2-3; TCRdb proposes TRBD1, but this gene call is untestable without DNA. The CDR3 has 14 residues. CDR1 and CDR2 (germline): SNHLY, FYNNEI. CDR3 in amino acids: CASRDDGTTDTQYF.

The chain recombines TRBV7-2 with TRBJ1-5; as DNA is missing, the TRBD1 call by TCRdb cannot be tested. Germline-derived CDR1 and CDR2 are SGHTA and FQGNSA. CDR3 length: 17 amino acids. This CDR3 is CASSSVPTGVDNQPQHF.

The chain links TRBV5-4 to TRBJ2-5; checking the TCRdb D call of TRBD2 is not possible without DNA. The CDR3 runs 15 residues. CDR1 is SGHNT, CDR2 YYREEE, per germline (reference sequence). The CDR3 is CASSLGGEGQETQYF.

This rearrangement joins TRBV28 to TRBJ1-2; no DNA is available, so the TRBD1 call from TCRdb remains unchecked. The CDR3 sequence is 15 residues long. The germline gives CDR1 MDHEN, CDR2 SYDVKM. Here the CDR3 reads CASSPGQGGFYGYTF.

V usage is TRBV6-2 or TRBV6-3 and J usage is TRBJ2-5. CDR3 size: 16 residues. CDR1 is MNHEY, CDR2 SVGEGT, per germline. The CDR3 sequence is CASSLGQTTLQETQYF.

The chain joins TRBV12-3 or TRBV12-4 to TRBJ1-6; TCRdb designates TRBD1, a call that cannot be tested without DNA. CDR3 size: 16 residues. This CDR3 reads CASSYGQGYGNSPLHF.

The chain has TRBV5-4 and TRBJ2-2; TCRdb designates TRBD1, a call that cannot be tested without DNA. The CDR3 runs to 15 residues. Germline V lookup: CDR1 SGHNT, CDR2 YYREEE (reference sequence). The chain's CDR3 is CASTHSTGVTGELFF.

V and J are TRBV20-1 and TRBJ1-5. The germline V gene encodes CDR1 DFQATT and CDR2 SNEGSKA (reference sequence). This CDR3 is built from 16 residues. The chain's CDR3 is CSARDYVGYSNQPQHF.

The chain uses TRBV19 and TRBJ2-2; the D call from TCRdb, TRBD1, cannot be confirmed without DNA. CDR1 is LNHDA and CDR2 is SQIVND in the germline V gene (reference sequence). There are 18 residues in the CDR3. CDR3 residues: CASSISTGQVGNTGELFF.

The J gene is TRBJ2-5, the V gene TRBV7-2. The CDR3 loop spans 14 amino acids. Per germline, CDR1 SGHTA and CDR2 FQGNSA. The CDR3 reads CASSLDAGSETQYF.

The rearrangement uses TRBV10-3 and TRBJ2-1. Germline assignment: CDR1 ENHRY and CDR2 SYGVKD. The CDR3 sequence is 15 residues long. The CDR3 protein is CAIRGWGEVYNEQFF.

The chain is built from TRBV6-1 and TRBJ1-5; the D gene TCRdb calls, TRBD1, cannot be checked with no DNA. In germline, CDR1 is MNHNS, CDR2 SASEGT. The CDR3 loop spans 16 amino acids. This CDR3 is CASRDRQGDSNQPQHF.

V usage is TRBV20-1 and J usage is TRBJ1-2. Germline V gives CDR1 DFQATT, CDR2 SNEGSKA (reference sequence). The CDR3 runs 12 residues. CDR3 region: CSADQVYYGYTF.

The chain carries TRBV20-1 and TRBJ2-3; the TCRdb call, TRBD2, lacks DNA for checking. The V gene's germline CDR1 is DFQATT and CDR2 SNEGSKA (reference sequence). This CDR3 is built from 17 residues. CDR3: CSARDPSGRAVQDTQYF.

This chain uses TRBV7-2 with TRBJ1-2. Germline CDR1 and CDR2: SGHTA and FQGNSA. CDR3 size: 14 residues. The CDR3 loop is CASERAISGYGYTF.

This rearrangement joins TRBV12-3 or TRBV12-4 to TRBJ1-6; the TCRdb call, TRBD1, lacks DNA for checking. The CDR3 totals 14 residues. This CDR3 reads CASSRGWGNSPLHF.

V and J are TRBV7-8 and TRBJ2-2. The CDR3 has 14 residues. Germline CDR1 and CDR2: SGHVS and FQNEAQ. This chain's CDR3 is CASSPVRTSGELFF.

The chain employs TRBV5-1 and TRBJ2-3; TCRdb designates TRBD2, a call that cannot be tested without DNA. This CDR3 is 15 amino acids long. Germline V lookup: CDR1 SGHRS, CDR2 YFSETQ. The CDR3: CASSFSGGAENTQYF.

This rearrangement joins TRBV7-9 to TRBJ2-5. CDR3 length equals 13 residues. CDR1 is SEHNR and CDR2 is FQNEAQ in the germline V gene (reference sequence). The CDR3 sequence: CASSSSYQETQYF.

This chain joins TRBV2 and TRBJ2-5; the D gene TCRdb calls, TRBD1, cannot be checked with no DNA. Germline CDR1 reads SNHLY; CDR2 reads FYNNEI. This CDR3 is built from 13 residues. The CDR3 is CASSRDSKETQYF.

The gene calls are TRBV4-1 and TRBJ2-1; TCRdb outputs TRBD2, but without DNA this stays unchecked. CDR3 size: 16 residues. Germline CDR1 is MGHRA and CDR2 is YSYEKL. Here the CDR3 reads CASSQDLAGEYNEQFF.